These 5 T cell receptor beta chains share one sample of origin, sequenced in a study of blood T cell repertoires in COVID-19. Sequencing was performed with immunoSEQ multiplex PCR; in TCRdb, only in-frame clones are kept and a portion is missing. The table records tens of thousands of clones, more than 70% of them present only once. Sequencing was carried out using peripheral blood. The receptor set was obtained from a human donor in a cohort sampled during active COVID-19.

This rearrangement joins TRBV5-1 to TRBJ2-5; TRBD2 might be the D (5 bases). This CDR3 has 18 residues. V shed 0 bases and J shed 1 base, with 19 bases lying between them. Germline CDR1 SGHRS, CDR2 YFSETQ. The CDR3 DNA is TGCGCCAGCAGCTTGGGGGAGACCCGGGCACGGATCCAAGAGACCCAGTACTTC. Its protein product is CASSLGETRARIQETQYF.

V gene TRBV2 combines with J gene TRBJ1-4; possibly TRBD1 for D (6 bases). The germline V gene encodes CDR1 SNHLY and CDR2 FYNNEI. CDR3 length equals 14 residues. V was shortened by 8 bases and J by 6 bases, with 16 bases between the two germline ends. DNA of the CDR3: TGTGCCAGCGGGATGACAGGCGGTGATGAAAAACTGTTTTTT. It yields the protein CASGMTGGDEKLFF.

The rearrangement links TRBV2 to TRBJ2-1; 9 positions agree with TRBD1. The CDR3 is 15 amino acids. V lost 6 bases and J lost 1; bases outside the gene matches: 4. Looked up from germline, CDR1 is SNHLY and CDR2 is FYNNEI. CDR3 DNA: TGTGCCAGCAGACGACAGGGGGGGTCCTACAATGAGCAGTTCTTC. Translation gives CASRRQGGSYNEQFF.

The chain is built from TRBV7-8 and TRBJ1-5, with 7 positions matching TRBD1. The germline CDR1 and CDR2 sequences are SGHVS and FQNEAQ. J lost 1 base, V lost 1 base, and 1 base had no gene match. The CDR3 length is 15 residues. The CDR3 DNA reads as TGTGCCAGCAGCTTAGGACAGGGCAGCAATCAGCCCCAGCATTTT. Protein sequence: CASSLGQGSNQPQHF.

This clone was found a few times. This chain uses TRBV5-1 with TRBJ1-4; possibly TRBD1 for D (5 bases). The V gene's germline CDR1 is SGHRS and CDR2 YFSETQ. The V end lost 4 bases, the J end lost 7 bases, and 17 bases lay between the germline ends. The length of the CDR3 is 15 residues. The DNA for the CDR3 is TGCGCCAGCAGCCTGGGGACTCGGGGGGGTGAAAAACTGTTTTTT. This sequence encodes CASSLGTRGGEKLFF.